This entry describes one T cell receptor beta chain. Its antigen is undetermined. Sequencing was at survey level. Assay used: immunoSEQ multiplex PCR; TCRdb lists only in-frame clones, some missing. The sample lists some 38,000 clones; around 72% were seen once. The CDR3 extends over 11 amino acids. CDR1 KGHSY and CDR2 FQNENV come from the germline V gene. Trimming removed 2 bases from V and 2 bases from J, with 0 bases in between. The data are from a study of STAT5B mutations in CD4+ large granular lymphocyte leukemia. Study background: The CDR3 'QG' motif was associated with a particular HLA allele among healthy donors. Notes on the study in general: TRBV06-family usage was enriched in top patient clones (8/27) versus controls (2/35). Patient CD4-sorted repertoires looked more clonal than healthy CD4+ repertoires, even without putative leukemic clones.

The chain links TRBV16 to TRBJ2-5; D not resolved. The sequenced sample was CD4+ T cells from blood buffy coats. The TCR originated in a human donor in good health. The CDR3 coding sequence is TGTGCCAGCAGCCAACAAGAGACCCAGTACTTC. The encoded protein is CASSQQETQYF.